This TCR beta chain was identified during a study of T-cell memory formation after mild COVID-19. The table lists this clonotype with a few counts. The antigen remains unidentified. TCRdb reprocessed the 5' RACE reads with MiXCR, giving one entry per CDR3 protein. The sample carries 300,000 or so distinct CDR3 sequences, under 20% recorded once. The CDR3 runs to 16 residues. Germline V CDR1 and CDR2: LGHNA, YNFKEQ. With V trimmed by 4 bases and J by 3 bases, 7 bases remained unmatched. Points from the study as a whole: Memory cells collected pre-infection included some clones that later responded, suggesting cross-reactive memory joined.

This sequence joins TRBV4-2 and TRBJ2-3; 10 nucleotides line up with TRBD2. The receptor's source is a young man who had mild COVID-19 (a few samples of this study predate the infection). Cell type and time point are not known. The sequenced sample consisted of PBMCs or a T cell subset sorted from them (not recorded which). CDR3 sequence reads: CASSPATSGLTDTQYF. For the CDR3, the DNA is TGTGCCAGCAGCCCGGCGACTAGCGGGTTAACAGATACGCAGTATTTT.